These 30 T cell receptor beta chains were all obtained from the same sample, sequenced in a study of glioma-infiltrating T cells. Amplification of TCR alpha and beta CDR3 regions from RNA used iRepertoire nested multiplex PCR. MiXCR, applied by TCRdb to the multiplex PCR reads, yields one record per CDR3 protein. Of 150,000 or so distinct CDR3 sequences listed, roughly two fifths are singletons. What was sequenced was glioma tissue, nonneoplastic brain tissue, or PBMCs (not recorded which). The receptors shown here come from a human donor with low-grade glioma or glioblastoma, undergoing nonglioma brain surgery, or in good health (not recorded which).

Remarks on this clonotype: The CDR3 does not end in the conserved phenylalanine or tryptophan, so this is likely a read error. The V call is TRBV29-1, the J call TRBJ1-1, with D uncertain. Germline CDR1 and CDR2: SQVTM and ANQGSEA. The CDR3 consists of 13 residues. The V end lost 7 bases, the J end lost 0 bases, and 12 bases lay between the germline ends. CDR3 nucleotide sequence: TGCAGCGGGGAGGCCGGAATGAACACTGAAGCTTTCCTT. Protein: CSGEAGMNTEAFL.

The J gene is TRBJ2-6, the V gene TRBV6-2 or TRBV6-3; 10 bases line up with TRBD2. CDR1 and CDR2 from the germline V gene are MNHEY and SVGEGT. The length of the CDR3 is 17 residues. The V and J ends lost 8 bases and 4 bases, in that order; junction bases with no gene match: 11. The CDR3 spells CASRLAGARGGANVLTF. CDR3 DNA sequence: TGTGCCAGCCGGCTAGCGGGAGCCCGGGGAGGGGCCAACGTCCTGACTTTC.

The CDR3 here is CASSSRTGIETQYF. In DNA, the CDR3 is TGTGCCAGCAGTTCCCGGACAGGGATAGAGACCCAGTACTTC. The chain employs TRBV6-1 and TRBJ2-5; TRBD1 matches 8 bases. J gave up 4 bases and V 5 bases, and 6 bases lay outside the gene matches. Germline loops: CDR1 MNHNS, CDR2 SASEGT. This CDR3 comprises 14 residues.

The table lists this clonotype with many counts. This chain uses TRBV27 with TRBJ2-5; D might be TRBD2 (6 bases). Germline V CDR1 and CDR2: MNHEY, SMNVEV (reference sequence). This CDR3 spans 16 amino acids. With 3 bases removed from V and 1 base from J, the gap between germline ends came to 15 bases. CDR3 DNA sequence: TGTGCCAGCAGTTTCCGACTAGGAACAAGCCAAGAGACCCAGTACTTC. It encodes CASSFRLGTSQETQYF.

V is TRBV29-1 and J is TRBJ1-1; weak D call: TRBD1 (6 bases). The CDR3 contains 17 residues. V lost 7 bases and J 0 bases, leaving 24 bases between the germline ends. CDR1 SQVTM and CDR2 ANQGSEA come from the germline V gene. CDR3 region: CSAITGTNQPMNTEAFF. CDR3 sequence (DNA): TGCAGCGCCATAACAGGGACCAACCAACCGATGAACACTGAAGCTTTCTTT.

This clonotype was counted only a few times. V usage is TRBV28 and J usage is TRBJ1-2; the D gene is possibly TRBD1 (5 bases). V was cut by 2 bases and J by 2 bases, with 15 bases left in between. CDR1 MDHEN and CDR2 SYDVKM come from the germline V gene. The CDR3 loop spans 16 amino acids. Here the CDR3 DNA reads TGTGCCAGCAGTTTACCTTTAGACAGTCACAACTATGGCTACACCTTC. Translation: CASSLPLDSHNYGYTF.

The V call is TRBV6-6, the J call TRBJ1-5; no clear D gene. CDR1 is MNHNY, CDR2 SVGAGI, per germline (reference sequence). CDR3 length: 17 amino acids. Trimming removed 0 bases from V and 0 bases from J, with 12 bases in between. The CDR3, as DNA: TGTGCCAGCAGTTACTCTATTTCTCGGGATAGCAATCAGCCCCAGCATTTT. Translating gives CASSYSISRDSNQPQHF.

This clonotype has more than one count but fewer than ten. The chain recombines TRBV28 with TRBJ2-7; D gene unclear. The CDR3 totals 12 residues. CDR1 is MDHEN and CDR2 is SYDVKM in the germline V gene. Trimming removed 5 bases from V and 6 bases from J, with 11 bases in between. DNA for the CDR3: TGTGCCAGCAGTCCCCGTAGGCGCGAGCAGTACTTC. This translates into CASSPRRREQYF.

The V and J genes are TRBV6-1 and TRBJ1-2; a possible D gene is TRBD1 (5 bases). Trimming removed 5 bases at V and 8 bases at J, with 15 bases between. This CDR3 has 13 amino acids. Germline V gene lookup returns CDR1 MNHNS and CDR2 SASEGT. The CDR3 protein is CASSSQGLGGYTF. Written as DNA, the CDR3 is TGTGCCAGCAGTTCCCAGGGATTAGGCGGCTACACCTTC.

The rearrangement joins TRBV4-1 to TRBJ2-7; D is possibly TRBD1 (5 bases). This CDR3 is built from 15 residues. Germline V gives CDR1 MGHRA, CDR2 YSYEKL. The V end lost 2 bases, the J end lost 2 bases, and 13 bases lay between the germline ends. The DNA for the CDR3 is TGCGCCAGCAGCCAAATCAGGGCACCTACCTACGAGCAGTACTTC. Translating gives CASSQIRAPTYEQYF.

The rearrangement links TRBV7-9 to TRBJ1-2; weak D call: TRBD1 (5 bases). The germline V and J ends were trimmed by 10 bases and 2 bases, with 14 bases remaining between them. The CDR3 is 13 residues long. From germline, CDR1 is SEHNR and CDR2 FQNEAQ (reference sequence). CDR3 nucleotides: TGTGCCACCAACGGGGACGGGAACTATGGCTACACCTTC. It specifies CATNGDGNYGYTF.

The genes are TRBV2 and TRBJ2-2; D is unresolved. The CDR3 is made up of 14 amino acids. V was clipped by 5 bases and J by 3 bases, with 10 bases between them. Germline CDR1 and CDR2: SNHLY and FYNNEI. This chain's CDR3 is CASSSRTYTGELFF. DNA for the CDR3: TGTGCCAGCAGTTCCAGGACGTACACCGGGGAGCTGTTTTTT. The whole variable domain, remainder taken from reference TRBV2 and TRBJ2-2, is EPEVTQTPSHQVTQMGQEVILRCVPISNHLYFYWYRQILGQKVEFLVSFYNNEISEKSEIFDDQFSVERPDGSNFTLKIRSTKLEDSAMYFCASSSRTYTGELFFGEGSRLTVL.

This chain uses TRBV7-8 with TRBJ2-6; D not resolved. V lost 4 bases, J lost 2 bases, and 9 bases lay in between. Germline CDR1 and CDR2: SGHVS and FQNEAQ. The CDR3 has 15 residues. CDR3 sequence reads: CASSSRRPGANVLTF. The DNA of the CDR3 is TGTGCCAGCAGCTCAAGAAGGCCTGGGGCCAACGTCCTGACTTTC.

This clonotype was picked up a small number of times. The V call is TRBV7-3, the J call TRBJ2-7; 14 nucleotides agree with TRBD2. CDR1 and CDR2 from the germline V gene are SGHTA and FQGTGA. The length of the CDR3 is 14 residues. J lost 12 bases, V lost 5 bases, and 9 bases had no gene match. CDR3 residues: CASSTGLAGAPSYF. The CDR3 DNA reads TGTGCCAGCAGCACGGGACTAGCGGGGGCCCCGTCGTACTTC.

The CDR3 nucleotides are TGTGCCAGCATGCTCAGGGGTACCTCTGGAAACACCATATATTTT. Translating it yields CASMLRGTSGNTIYF. V gene TRBV6-1 combines with J gene TRBJ1-3; D might be TRBD1 (6 bases). V was pared by 7 bases and J by 0 bases, with 13 bases between. The germline gives CDR1 MNHNS, CDR2 SASEGT. This CDR3 has 15 residues.

This chain links TRBV20-1 with TRBJ2-3; D possibly corresponds to TRBD2 (7 bases). Germline CDR1 reads DFQATT; CDR2 reads SNEGSKA (reference sequence). V lost 1 base and J 2 bases, leaving 10 bases between the germline ends. This CDR3 has 14 residues. The chain's CDR3 is CSARVAGATDTQYF. For the CDR3, the DNA is TGCAGTGCTAGAGTTGCGGGGGCCACAGATACGCAGTATTTT.

The table lists this clonotype with many counts. The chain links TRBV6-1 to TRBJ1-5; D is uncertain. CDR1 is MNHNS and CDR2 is SASEGT in the germline V gene. With 6 bases removed from V and 0 bases from J, the gap between germline ends came to 12 bases. The CDR3 loop spans 15 amino acids. CDR3 amino acids: CASRRDFYSNQPQHF. The CDR3 coding sequence is TGTGCCAGCAGGAGAGACTTCTATAGCAATCAGCCCCAGCATTTT.

V gene TRBV18 combines with J gene TRBJ2-7; D assignment may be TRBD1 or TRBD2 (5 bases each). The CDR3 contains 15 residues. From germline, CDR1 is KGHSH and CDR2 LQKENI. V shed 5 bases and J shed 0 bases, with 14 bases lying between them. CDR3 amino acids: CASSRGSGLSYEQYF. The CDR3 region has the DNA TGTGCCAGCTCAAGAGGGTCAGGGCTCTCCTACGAGCAGTACTTC.

The chain links TRBV4-1 to TRBJ1-2; a weak D match, TRBD1 (5 bases). The CDR3 length is 14 residues. Germline V gene data show CDR1 as MGHRA and CDR2 as YSYEKL. V was pared by 1 base and J by 7 bases, with 13 bases between. For the CDR3, the DNA is TGCGCCAGCAGCCAAGTTCGCGACAGCCCTGGCTACACCTTC. Protein sequence: CASSQVRDSPGYTF.

This clonotype showed up just a few times. The chain joins TRBV7-2 to TRBJ2-5; D is unclear. The CDR3 runs 14 residues. The ends were cut back, 4 bases at V and 5 bases at J, with 14 bases in the middle. The germline CDR1 and CDR2 sequences are SGHTA and FQGNSA. This CDR3 reads CASSYRGPRETQYF. The CDR3 DNA sequence: TGTGCCAGCAGCTACCGTGGCCCGAGGGAGACCCAGTACTTC.

This chain links TRBV7-2 with TRBJ1-1; weak D call: TRBD1 (6 bases). CDR1 SGHTA and CDR2 FQGNSA come from the germline V gene. The CDR3 is made up of 14 amino acids. Trimming cost V 1 base and J 4 bases, with 10 bases left between them. Here the CDR3 reads CASSLVEGGTEAFF. The CDR3 nucleotides read TGTGCCAGCAGCTTAGTCGAGGGGGGCACTGAAGCTTTCTTT.

This clonotype has a handful of counts. V and J are TRBV20-1 and TRBJ2-5; D may be TRBD2 (7 bases). The V and J ends lost 5 bases and 5 bases respectively, with 18 bases between them. Germline values: CDR1 DFQATT, CDR2 SNEGSKA (reference sequence). The CDR3 is 14 amino acids. As DNA, the CDR3 is TGCAGTGCTGGGGGGGCGGGAGTACGGGAGACCCAGTACTTC. Translation gives CSAGGAGVRETQYF.

This chain joins TRBV15 and TRBJ2-1, with a weak D call TRBD2 (5 bases). The V end lost 0 bases, the J end lost 9 bases, and 9 bases lay between the germline ends. CDR3 length equals 13 residues. Germline V CDR1 and CDR2: LNHNV, YYDKDF (reference sequence). DNA of the CDR3: TGTGCCACCAGCAGAGATCGGGGTGGTGAGCAGTTCTTC. This translates into CATSRDRGGEQFF.

The rearrangement links TRBV6-1 to TRBJ2-3; D is tentatively TRBD1 or TRBD2 (6 bases each). This CDR3 region has 15 residues. Trimming removed 6 bases at V and 6 bases at J, with 19 bases between. Germline V gives CDR1 MNHNS, CDR2 SASEGT. The CDR3 loop is CASSLRSGDSDTQYF. Written as DNA, the CDR3 is TGTGCCAGCAGCCTACGTTCAGGGGACTCGGATACGCAGTATTTT.

This clonotype was seen a handful of times. The J gene is TRBJ2-5, the V gene TRBV7-8; D is ambiguous. The V gene's germline CDR1 is SGHVS and CDR2 FQNEAQ. The V end lost 3 bases, the J end lost 5 bases, and 10 bases lay between the germline ends. The CDR3 length is 13 residues. The DNA of the CDR3 is TGTGCCAGCAGCTTCAGGAGTTGGGAGACCCAGTACTTC. The encoded protein is CASSFRSWETQYF. Based on the CDR3 plus reference TRBV7-8 and TRBJ2-5, the full variable domain is GAGVSQSPRYKVAKRGQDVALRCDPISGHVSLFWYQQALGQGPEFLTYFQNEAQLDKSGLPSDRFFAERPEGSVSTLKIQRTQQEDSAVYLCASSFRSWETQYFGPGTRLLVL.

The V call is TRBV6-2 or TRBV6-3, the J call TRBJ2-7; D not certain. The CDR3 spans 14 residues. V was cut by 0 bases and J by 0 bases, with 6 bases left in between. Germline-derived CDR1 and CDR2 are MNHEY and SVGEGT. The CDR3 bases are TGTGCCAGCAGTTACTCCCCGCTCTCCTACGAGCAGTACTTC. Its translation is CASSYSPLSYEQYF.

The chain combines TRBV7-2 with TRBJ2-7, with a possible D match to TRBD1 (6 bases). The CDR3 consists of 14 residues. The V and J ends lost 7 bases and 2 bases respectively, with 15 bases between them. Germline CDR1 reads SGHTA; CDR2 reads FQGNSA. CDR3 in DNA: TGTGCCAGCACCCGAGAACAGGGTCCCTACGAGCAGTACTTC. Protein sequence: CASTREQGPYEQYF.

This clonotype was detected only a few times. The V and J genes are TRBV4-1 and TRBJ2-3; 8 nucleotides match TRBD1. This CDR3 is built from 16 residues. The junction had 7 bases not matched to a gene; V was cut back by 2 bases and J by 3 bases. Germline V lookup: CDR1 MGHRA, CDR2 YSYEKL. The CDR3 DNA reads TGCGCCAGCAGCCAATCTCCAGGGGGCTCGACAGATACGCAGTATTTT. It encodes CASSQSPGGSTDTQYF.

The gene calls are TRBV10-3 and TRBJ1-6; D unresolved. Trimming took off 2 bases at V and 9 bases at J, with 8 bases between the two ends. Germline V gives CDR1 ENHRY, CDR2 SYGVKD. This CDR3 is 13 amino acids long. This chain's CDR3 is CAISERPVSPLHF. The CDR3 region has the DNA TGTGCCATCAGTGAGCGGCCAGTTTCACCCCTCCACTTT.

This sequence joins TRBV9 and TRBJ1-5; D unresolved. The CDR3 consists of 14 residues. Trimming took 4 bases from V and 6 from J, leaving 14 bases between them. CDR1 is SGDLS, CDR2 YYNGEE, per germline. CDR3 DNA: TGTGCCAGCAGCTCCGGACGGTCCTTTCAGCCCCAGCATTTT. Its translation: CASSSGRSFQPQHF.